The rows below give T cell receptor beta chains drawn from one sample of a study of blood T cell repertoires in COVID-19. Only in-frame clones appear in the TCRdb table, and some are missing; sequencing was by immunoSEQ multiplex PCR. The profile shows around 300,000 clones, roughly 90% of them singletons. Sequencing was performed on PBMCs or T cells enriched from blood (not recorded which). These TCRs come from a woman aged 40 to 50 who had recovered from COVID-19. CDR3s include the opening cysteine and the closing phenylalanine or tryptophan. D genes are given only for firm matches. Not all rows give a size; the values are once, few, many and, for expanded clones, a class.

clone_size	d_call	j_call	v_call	cdr3_aa	cdr3_nt
NA	TRBD2	TRBJ2-5	TRBV11-2	CASSLRASGEQETQYF	TGTGCCAGCAGCTTAAGGGCTAGCGGGGAACAAGAGACCCAGTACTTC
NA	NA	TRBJ1-2	TRBV7-2	CASSLADIYGYTF	TGTGCCAGCAGCTTAGCGGACATTTACGGCTACACCTTC
NA	NA	TRBJ1-2	TRBV19	CASSISMAGSFYGYTF	TGTGCCAGTAGTATAAGCATGGCAGGATCATTCTATGGCTACACCTTC
NA	NA	TRBJ1-2	TRBV7-9	CASSLGGPYGYTF	TGTGCCAGCAGCTTAGGAGGTCCTTATGGCTACACCTTC
NA	NA	TRBJ2-7	TRBV7-2	CASSLDVTDEQYF	TGTGCCAGCAGCTTAGACGTCACGGACGAGCAGTACTTC
NA	NA	TRBJ2-5	TRBV5-4	CASSPRGARRETQYF	TGTGCCAGCAGCCCCCGCGGGGCTCGAAGAGAGACCCAGTACTTC
once	TRBD2	TRBJ2-7	TRBV7-2	CASRVTSASSYEQYF	TGTGCCAGCAGAGTTACTAGCGCGAGCTCCTACGAGCAGTACTTC
NA	TRBD1	TRBJ2-7	TRBV5-5	CASSLGLGQSSREQYF	TGTGCCAGCAGCTTGGGCCTGGGACAGTCTAGTCGGGAGCAGTACTTC
once	NA	TRBJ2-1	TRBV3-1/TRBV3-2	CASSRGGGASSYNEQFF	TGTGCCAGCAGCCGGGGAGGCGGGGCGAGCTCCTACAATGAGCAGTTCTTC
NA	NA	TRBJ2-2	TRBV2	CASSDRGPGELFF	TGTGCCAGCAGTGACAGGGGCCCCGGGGAGCTGTTTTTT
NA	TRBD1	TRBJ1-4	TRBV15	CATSRDRDRGEKLFF	TGTGCCACCAGCAGAGATCGAGACAGGGGGGAAAAACTGTTTTTT
NA	TRBD1	TRBJ2-2	TRBV4-3	CASSHGQGVWAASTTGELFF	TGCGCCAGCAGCCACGGACAGGGAGTTTGGGCGGCCAGCACTACCGGGGAGCTGTTTTTT
NA	NA	TRBJ1-6	TRBV27	CASSLTGGSPLGSPLHF	TGTGCCAGCAGTTTAACGGGGGGTAGTCCCTTAGGGTCACCCCTCCACTTT
NA	NA	TRBJ1-2	TRBV5-4	CASSLGGQPLRGYTF	TGTGCCAGCAGCTTGGGTGGGCAGCCTCTCCGTGGCTACACCTTC
NA	NA	TRBJ2-5	TRBV7-8	CASSLHQGEVGETQYF	TGTGCCAGCAGCCTTCATCAGGGGGAGGTGGGGGAGACCCAGTACTTC
NA	TRBD1	TRBJ2-3	TRBV27	CASSKGTGGRADTQYF	TGTGCCAGCAGTAAAGGGACAGGGGGTCGGGCAGATACGCAGTATTTT
NA	NA	TRBJ2-1	TRBV6-2/TRBV6-3	CASSRIDRSPFHIF	TGTGCCAGCAGCCGAATCGACAGGAGCCCCTTTCACATCTTC
once	TRBD1	TRBJ2-7	TRBV7-6	CASSEDRGPYEQYF	TGTGCCAGCAGCGAGGACAGGGGTCCCTACGAGCAGTACTTC
NA	TRBD1	TRBJ2-7	TRBV27	CASRRQGGHEQYF	TGTGCCAGCAGACGACAGGGGGGCCACGAGCAGTACTTC
few	TRBD2	TRBJ2-3	TRBV7-9	CASSQPGLDTDTQYF	TGTGCCAGCAGCCAACCGGGACTAGACACAGATACGCAGTATTTT
NA	NA	TRBJ1-1	TRBV2	CASKARTEGEAFF	TGTGCCAGCAAGGCAAGGACAGAGGGTGAAGCTTTCTTT
NA	NA	TRBJ1-2	TRBV7-8	CASSSRAGSSGYTF	TGTGCCAGCAGCTCGCGGGCTGGGAGCTCTGGCTACACCTTC
NA	TRBD2	TRBJ2-1	TRBV5-1	CASSVFLAGGSADEQFF	TGCGCCAGCAGCGTATTCCTAGCGGGAGGATCGGCCGATGAGCAGTTCTTC
NA	NA	TRBJ2-2	TRBV29-1	CSVGLGQEAGELFF	TGCAGCGTTGGTTTAGGTCAGGAGGCCGGGGAGCTGTTTTTT
NA	NA	TRBJ2-3	TRBV3-1/TRBV3-2	CASSLRDWRVDTQYF	TGTGCCAGCAGTCTCCGGGACTGGCGGGTAGATACGCAGTATTTT
NA	TRBD1	TRBJ1-1	TRBV10-3	CAISDPDRVWKAFF	TGTGCCATCAGTGATCCGGACAGGGTGTGGAAGGCTTTCTTT
NA	NA	TRBJ2-1	TRBV2	CASSEAPPADSSYNEQFF	TGTGCCAGCAGTGAAGCCCCCCCGGCGGATAGCTCCTACAATGAGCAGTTCTTC
NA	TRBD2	TRBJ2-1	TRBV19	CASSITSPGSGRVRGEQFF	TGTGCCAGTAGTATAACGTCGCCTGGAAGCGGGAGGGTCCGCGGTGAGCAGTTCTTC
NA	NA	TRBJ1-2	TRBV19	CASRTTEAGPYGYTF	TGTGCCAGTAGAACGACGGAGGCCGGTCCCTATGGCTACACCTTC